This T cell receptor beta chain was sequenced for a study of blood T cell repertoires in COVID-19. Study details: Both acute and convalescent COVID-19 samples were obtained from the United States, Italy and Spain. PBMCs, B-cell-depleted T cells, or T cells were the source of the cDNA or gDNA that made up the material.

TCRdb keeps only in-frame clones here, not all; method: immunoSEQ multiplex PCR. The sample includes about 27,000 clones, around 83% of them seen just once. Germline V gene data show CDR1 as MRHNA and CDR2 as SNTAGT. This CDR3 has 15 residues. V trimming: 6 bases; J trimming: 2 bases; junction bases outside the gene matches: 5. The source material was peripheral blood. The chain couples TRBV6-4 to TRBJ2-1; 9 bases agree with TRBD2. The TCR was taken from a man aged 65-85 years with active COVID-19. CDR3 in amino acids: CASRTIAGAYNEQFF. The CDR3 nucleotides read TGTGCCAGCAGAACAATAGCGGGGGCCTACAATGAGCAGTTCTTC.